This T cell receptor beta chain was obtained from a study of CD8 T cells in Susac syndrome. Overall study context: When blood was drawn, the patients with Susac syndrome were therapy-naive, on corticosteroids, or on intravenous immunoglobulin alone. Study findings and constraints: Only a relatively small number of individuals were included in the TCR sequencing and HLA analysis.

V shed 8 bases, J shed 4 bases, and the junction held 5 bases outside the gene matches. Looked up from germline, CDR1 is SEHNR and CDR2 is FQNEAQ (reference sequence). CDR3 length: 14 amino acids. Note on this clonotype: The antigen is not known.

Reverse transcription used about 0.45 to 1 ug RNA and random hexamers. Amplification of TCR beta CDR3 across 54 Vbeta and 13 Jbeta was performed with immunoSEQ multiplex PCR. TCRdb fed the immunoSEQ multiplex PCR reads into MiXCR, producing one record per CDR3 protein. The sample includes some 210,000 distinct CDR3 sequences, about 94% of them seen just once. TCR beta sequencing was performed on blood CD8+ and CD4+ T cells. The rearrangement uses TRBV7-9 and TRBJ2-2, with TRBD2 matching 9 bases. This receptor was identified in a human donor with Susac syndrome. The material sequenced was CD4+ T cells from PBMCs. CDR3 region: CASQTSGRTGELFF. The CDR3 DNA sequence: TGTGCCAGCCAGACTAGCGGACGCACCGGGGAGCTGTTTTTT.